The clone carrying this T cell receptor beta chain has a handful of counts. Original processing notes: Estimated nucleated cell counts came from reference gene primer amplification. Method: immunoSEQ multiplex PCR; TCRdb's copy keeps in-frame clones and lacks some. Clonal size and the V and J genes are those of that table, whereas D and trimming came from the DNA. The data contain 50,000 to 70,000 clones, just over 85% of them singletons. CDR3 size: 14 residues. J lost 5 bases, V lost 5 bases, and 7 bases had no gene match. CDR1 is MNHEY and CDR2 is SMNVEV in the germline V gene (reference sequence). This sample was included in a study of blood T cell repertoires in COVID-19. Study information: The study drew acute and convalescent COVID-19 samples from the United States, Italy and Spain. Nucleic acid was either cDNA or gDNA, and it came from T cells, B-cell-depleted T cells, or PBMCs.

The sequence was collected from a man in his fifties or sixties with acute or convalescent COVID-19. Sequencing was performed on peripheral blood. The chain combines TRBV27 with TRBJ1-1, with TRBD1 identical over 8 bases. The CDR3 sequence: CASSTSTGVTEAFF. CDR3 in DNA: TGTGCCAGCAGTACCTCGACAGGGGTTACTGAAGCTTTCTTT.